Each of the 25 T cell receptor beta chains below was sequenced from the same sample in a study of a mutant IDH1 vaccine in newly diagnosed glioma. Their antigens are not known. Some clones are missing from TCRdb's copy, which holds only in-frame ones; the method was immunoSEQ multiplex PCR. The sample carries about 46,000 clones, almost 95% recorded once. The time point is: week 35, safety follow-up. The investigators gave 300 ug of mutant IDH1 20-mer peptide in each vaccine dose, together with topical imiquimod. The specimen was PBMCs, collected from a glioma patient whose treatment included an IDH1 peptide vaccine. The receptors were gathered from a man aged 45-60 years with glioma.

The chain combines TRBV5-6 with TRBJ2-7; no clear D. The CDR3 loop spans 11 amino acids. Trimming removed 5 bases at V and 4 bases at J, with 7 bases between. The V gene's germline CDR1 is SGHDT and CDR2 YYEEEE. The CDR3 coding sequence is TGTGCCAGCAGTTCGGTGTACGAGCAGTACTTC. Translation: CASSSVYEQYF.

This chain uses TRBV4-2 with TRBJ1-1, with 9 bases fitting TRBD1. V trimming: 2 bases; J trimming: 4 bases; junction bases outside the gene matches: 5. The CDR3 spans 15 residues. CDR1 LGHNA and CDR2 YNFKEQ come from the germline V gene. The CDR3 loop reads CASSQMTGGVTEAFF. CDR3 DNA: TGTGCCAGCAGCCAAATGACAGGGGGTGTCACTGAAGCTTTCTTT.

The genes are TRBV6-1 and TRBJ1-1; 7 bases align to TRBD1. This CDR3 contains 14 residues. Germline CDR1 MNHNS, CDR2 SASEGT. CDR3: CATKGAGLWTEAFF. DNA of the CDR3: TGTGCTACCAAGGGGGCGGGCCTTTGGACTGAAGCTTTCTTT.

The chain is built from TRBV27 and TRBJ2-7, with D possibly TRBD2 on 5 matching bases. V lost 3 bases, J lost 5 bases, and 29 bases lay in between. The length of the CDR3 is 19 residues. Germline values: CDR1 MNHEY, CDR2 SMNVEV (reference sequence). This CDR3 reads CASSFSLGVGELVLHEQYF. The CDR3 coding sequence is TGTGCCAGCAGTTTCAGTCTGGGCGTCGGGGAGTTGGTTCTGCACGAGCAGTACTTC.

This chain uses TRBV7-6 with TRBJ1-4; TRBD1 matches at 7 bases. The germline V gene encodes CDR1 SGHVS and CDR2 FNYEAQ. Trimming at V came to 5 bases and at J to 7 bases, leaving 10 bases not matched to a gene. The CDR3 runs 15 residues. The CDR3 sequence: CASSPVGQAIEKLFF. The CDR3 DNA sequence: TGTGCCAGCAGCCCTGTTGGACAGGCCATTGAAAAACTGTTTTTT.

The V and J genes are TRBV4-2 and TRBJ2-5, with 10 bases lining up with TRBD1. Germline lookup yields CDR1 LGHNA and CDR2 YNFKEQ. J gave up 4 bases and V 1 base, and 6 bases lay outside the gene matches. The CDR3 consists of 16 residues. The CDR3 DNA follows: TGTGCCAGCAGCCAAGTGGGGGACAGGGGAGGAGAGACCCAGTACTTC. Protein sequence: CASSQVGDRGGETQYF.

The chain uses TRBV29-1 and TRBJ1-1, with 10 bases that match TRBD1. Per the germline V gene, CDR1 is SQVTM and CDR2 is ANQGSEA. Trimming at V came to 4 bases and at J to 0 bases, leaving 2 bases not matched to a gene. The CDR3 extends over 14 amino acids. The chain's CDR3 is CSVGDRGMNTEAFF. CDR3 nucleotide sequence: TGCAGCGTTGGGGACAGGGGTATGAACACTGAAGCTTTCTTT.

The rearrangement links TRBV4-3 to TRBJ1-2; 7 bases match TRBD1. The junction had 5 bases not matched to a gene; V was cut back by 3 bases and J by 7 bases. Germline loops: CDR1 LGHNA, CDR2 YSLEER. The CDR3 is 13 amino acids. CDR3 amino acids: CASSHYRGAGYTF. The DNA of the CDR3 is TGCGCCAGCAGCCACTACAGGGGCGCTGGCTACACCTTC.

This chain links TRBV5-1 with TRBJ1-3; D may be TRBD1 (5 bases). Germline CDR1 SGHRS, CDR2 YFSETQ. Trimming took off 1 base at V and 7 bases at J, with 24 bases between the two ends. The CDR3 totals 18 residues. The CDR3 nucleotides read TGCGCCAGCAGCTTGTCTTCCCCCCAGCTCTCGGGGGGGAACACCATATATTTT. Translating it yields CASSLSSPQLSGGNTIYF.

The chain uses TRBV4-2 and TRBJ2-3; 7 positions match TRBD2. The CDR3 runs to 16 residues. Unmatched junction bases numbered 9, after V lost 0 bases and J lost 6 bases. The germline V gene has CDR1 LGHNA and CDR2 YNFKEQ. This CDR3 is CASSQEERDLSDTQYF. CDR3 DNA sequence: TGTGCCAGCAGCCAAGAAGAGCGGGATCTCTCGGATACGCAGTATTTT.

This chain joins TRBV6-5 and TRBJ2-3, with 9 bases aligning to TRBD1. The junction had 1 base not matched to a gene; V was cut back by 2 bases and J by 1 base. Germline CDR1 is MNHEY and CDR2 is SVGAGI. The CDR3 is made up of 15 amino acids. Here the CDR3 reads CASSYRQGGTDTQYF. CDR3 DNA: TGTGCCAGCAGTTACAGACAGGGGGGCACAGATACGCAGTATTTT.

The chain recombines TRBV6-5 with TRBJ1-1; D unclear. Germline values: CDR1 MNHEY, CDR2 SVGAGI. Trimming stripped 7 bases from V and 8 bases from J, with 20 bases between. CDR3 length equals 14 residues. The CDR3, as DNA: TGTGCCAGCACCCCGGGGTCGGCAAGATTAGAAGCTTTCTTT. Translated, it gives CASTPGSARLEAFF.

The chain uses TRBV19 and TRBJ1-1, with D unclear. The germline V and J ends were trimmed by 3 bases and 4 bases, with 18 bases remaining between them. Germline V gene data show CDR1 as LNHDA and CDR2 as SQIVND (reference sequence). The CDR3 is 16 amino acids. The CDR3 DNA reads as TGTGCCAGTAGTATGGGGAGCCGAGGATCGTCCACTGAAGCTTTCTTT. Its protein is CASSMGSRGSSTEAFF.

CDR3 sequence (DNA): TGTGCCAGCAGCCCGAGGTGGCTTACGACAGAGCAGTACTTC. This encodes CASSPRWLTTEQYF. The chain carries TRBV9 and TRBJ2-7; D call uncertain. Germline CDR1 is SGDLS and CDR2 is YYNGEE. Trimming shortened V by 4 bases and J by 7 bases, and 18 bases separated the two germline ends. This CDR3 is 14 amino acids long.

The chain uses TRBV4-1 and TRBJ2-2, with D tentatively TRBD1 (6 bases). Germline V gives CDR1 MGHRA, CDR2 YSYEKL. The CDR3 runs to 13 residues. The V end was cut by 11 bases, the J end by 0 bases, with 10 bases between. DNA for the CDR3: TGCGCCTCTGAGGGGGCGAACACCGGGGAGCTGTTTTTT. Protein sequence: CASEGANTGELFF.

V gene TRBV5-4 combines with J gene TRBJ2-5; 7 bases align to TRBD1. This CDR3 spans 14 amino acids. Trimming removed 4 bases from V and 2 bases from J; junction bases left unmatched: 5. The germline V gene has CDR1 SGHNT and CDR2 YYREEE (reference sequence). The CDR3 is CASSTGTAQETQYF. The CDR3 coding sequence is TGTGCCAGCAGCACCGGGACAGCACAAGAGACCCAGTACTTC.

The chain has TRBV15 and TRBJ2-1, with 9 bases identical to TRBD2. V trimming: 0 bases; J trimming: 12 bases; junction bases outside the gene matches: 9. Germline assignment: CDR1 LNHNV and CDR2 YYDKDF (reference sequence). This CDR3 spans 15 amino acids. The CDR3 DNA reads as TGTGCCACCAGCAGAGATCGGCACGGCGGGAGGGGGCAGTTCTTC. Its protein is CATSRDRHGGRGQFF.

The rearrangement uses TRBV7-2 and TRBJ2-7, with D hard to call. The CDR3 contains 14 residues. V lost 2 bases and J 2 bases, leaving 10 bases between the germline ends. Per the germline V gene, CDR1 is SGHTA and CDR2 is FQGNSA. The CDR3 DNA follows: TGTGCCAGCAGCTTAAGTGTGCCAGCCTACGAGCAGTACTTC. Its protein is CASSLSVPAYEQYF.

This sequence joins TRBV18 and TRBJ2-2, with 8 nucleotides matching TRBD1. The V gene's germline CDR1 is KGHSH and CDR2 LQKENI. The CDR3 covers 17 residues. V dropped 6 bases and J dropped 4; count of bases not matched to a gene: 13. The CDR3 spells CASSLRQGTAFTGELFF. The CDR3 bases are TGTGCCAGCTCGCTAAGACAGGGGACTGCTTTCACCGGGGAGCTGTTTTTT.

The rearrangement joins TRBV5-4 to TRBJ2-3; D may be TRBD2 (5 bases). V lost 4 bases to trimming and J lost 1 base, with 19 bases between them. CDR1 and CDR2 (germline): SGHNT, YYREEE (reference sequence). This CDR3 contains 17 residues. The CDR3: CASSPPVTGMGTDTQYF. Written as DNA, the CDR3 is TGTGCCAGCAGCCCCCCGGTAACGGGAATGGGCACAGATACGCAGTATTTT.

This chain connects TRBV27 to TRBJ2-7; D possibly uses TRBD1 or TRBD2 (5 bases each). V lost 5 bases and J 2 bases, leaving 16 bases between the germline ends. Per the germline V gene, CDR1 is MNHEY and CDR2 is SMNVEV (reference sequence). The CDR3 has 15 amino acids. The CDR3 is CASSAGTTRPYEQYF. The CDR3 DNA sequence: TGTGCCAGCAGTGCCGGGACCACGAGACCCTACGAGCAGTACTTC.

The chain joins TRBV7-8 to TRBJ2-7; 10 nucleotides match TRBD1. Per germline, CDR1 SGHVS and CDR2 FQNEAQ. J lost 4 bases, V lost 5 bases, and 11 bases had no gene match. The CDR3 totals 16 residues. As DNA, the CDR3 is TGTGCCAGCAGCCCCCACGCGAGACAGGGGGCTTACGAGCAGTACTTC. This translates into CASSPHARQGAYEQYF.

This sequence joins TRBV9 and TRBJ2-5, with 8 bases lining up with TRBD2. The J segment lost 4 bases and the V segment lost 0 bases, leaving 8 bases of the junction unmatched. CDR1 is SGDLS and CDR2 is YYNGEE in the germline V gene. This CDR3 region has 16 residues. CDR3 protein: CASSVASAGGSETQYF. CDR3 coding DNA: TGTGCCAGCAGCGTAGCGTCCGCGGGGGGTTCAGAGACCCAGTACTTC.

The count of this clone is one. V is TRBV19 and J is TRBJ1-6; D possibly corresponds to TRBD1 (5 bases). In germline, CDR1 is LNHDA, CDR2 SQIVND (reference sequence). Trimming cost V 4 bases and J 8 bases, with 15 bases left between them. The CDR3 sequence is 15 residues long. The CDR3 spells CASSTPGGEDSPLHF. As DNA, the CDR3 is TGTGCCAGTAGTACTCCGGGAGGGGAAGATTCACCCCTCCACTTT. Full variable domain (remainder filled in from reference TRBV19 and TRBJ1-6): DGGITQSPKYLFRKEGQNVTLSCEQNLNHDAMYWYRQDPGQGLRLIYYSQIVNDFQKGDIAEGYSVSREKKESFPLTVTSAQKNPTAFYLCASSTPGGEDSPLHFGNGTRLTVT.

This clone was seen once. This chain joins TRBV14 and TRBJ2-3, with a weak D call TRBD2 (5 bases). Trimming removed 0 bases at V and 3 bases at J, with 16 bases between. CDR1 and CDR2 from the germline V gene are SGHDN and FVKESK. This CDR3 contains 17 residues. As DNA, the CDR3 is TGTGCCAGCAGCCAAGAGCTGGGGTGGGAGAGGACAGATACGCAGTATTTT. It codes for CASSQELGWERTDTQYF. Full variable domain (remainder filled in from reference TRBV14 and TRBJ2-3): EAGVTQFPSHSVIEKGQTVTLRCDPISGHDNLYWYRRVMGKEIKFLLHFVKESKQDESGMPNNRFLAERTGGTYSTLKVQPAELEDSGVYFCASSQELGWERTDTQYFGPGTRLTVL.